This T cell receptor (beta chain) was documented in a study of shared clonotypes between healthy human individuals. Whole-study findings and limits: Genetic and exposure-history diversity was limited by the few donors.

As processed by the authors: ImmunoSEQ sequences covered only the junction and lacked quality scores; filtering therefore differed. TCRdb keeps only in-frame clones here, not all; method: immunoSEQ multiplex PCR. D and trimming come from the DNA, and the V and J calls and clone size come from that table. This table holds roughly 480,000 clones, about 80% found once. The CDR3 spans 16 residues. The germline gives CDR1 ENHRY, CDR2 SYGVKD. This clone was counted only a few times. Its target is not known. This chain uses TRBV10-3 with TRBJ2-5, with a weak D call TRBD1 (6 bases). The J call may not be correct, given that the DNA end is closer to TRBJ2-7. This TCR derives from a woman between 40 and 50 years old in good health. Some clones in this sample may be carry-over from other donors' samples. Sequencing used PBMCs. In DNA form, the CDR3 reads TGTGCCATCAGTGCGGGTCAGGGGACCGTAACCTACGAGCAGTACTTC. Its protein is CAISAGQGTVTYEQYF.